This T cell receptor beta chain was recorded in a study of cytomegalovirus exposure and HLA in healthy donors. The study's findings and limits: A later analysis showed that HLA-associated TCR beta chains had undergone more clonal expansion than equally common others. The study listed around 150 cytomegalovirus-associated TCR beta chains. As was reported, the HLA-A and HLA-B alleles of most subjects were accurately predicted from TCR beta sequences. A later look showed TCR association rates differing by HLA locus, highest for DRB1 and lowest for HLA-C.

Only one count was recorded for this clone. Its specificity is not known. PCR was performed using 60 Vbeta and 13 Jbeta primers. TCRdb's copy holds only in-frame clones and misses some; the assay was immunoSEQ multiplex PCR. The sample has 220,000 or so clones; around 86% are singletons. CDR1 is SQVTM, CDR2 ANQGSEA, per germline. V shed 6 bases, J shed 2 bases, and the junction held 7 bases outside the gene matches. This CDR3 spans 13 amino acids. This clonotype was obtained from a woman in her thirties or forties in good health and CMV-seronegative. V gene TRBV29-1 combines with J gene TRBJ2-7; 7 nucleotides align to TRBD1. Sequencing input: PBMCs. The CDR3 DNA sequence: TGCAGCGTAAGGACAGGCAACACCTACGAGCAGTACTTC. Its protein is CSVRTGNTYEQYF.